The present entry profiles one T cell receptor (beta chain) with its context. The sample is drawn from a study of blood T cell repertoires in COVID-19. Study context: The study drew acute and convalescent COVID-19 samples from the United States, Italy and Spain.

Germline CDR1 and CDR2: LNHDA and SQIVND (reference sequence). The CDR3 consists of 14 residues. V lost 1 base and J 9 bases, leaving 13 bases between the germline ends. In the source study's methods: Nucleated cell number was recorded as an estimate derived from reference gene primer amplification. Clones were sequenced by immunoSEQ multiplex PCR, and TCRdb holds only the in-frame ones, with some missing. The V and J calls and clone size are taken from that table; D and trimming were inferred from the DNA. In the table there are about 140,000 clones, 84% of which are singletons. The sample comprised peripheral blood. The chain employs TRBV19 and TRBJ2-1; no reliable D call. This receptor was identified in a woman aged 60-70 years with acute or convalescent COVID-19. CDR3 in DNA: TGTGCCAGTAGTATAGCGAACAGCATAGGTGAGCAGTTCTTC. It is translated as CASSIANSIGEQFF.